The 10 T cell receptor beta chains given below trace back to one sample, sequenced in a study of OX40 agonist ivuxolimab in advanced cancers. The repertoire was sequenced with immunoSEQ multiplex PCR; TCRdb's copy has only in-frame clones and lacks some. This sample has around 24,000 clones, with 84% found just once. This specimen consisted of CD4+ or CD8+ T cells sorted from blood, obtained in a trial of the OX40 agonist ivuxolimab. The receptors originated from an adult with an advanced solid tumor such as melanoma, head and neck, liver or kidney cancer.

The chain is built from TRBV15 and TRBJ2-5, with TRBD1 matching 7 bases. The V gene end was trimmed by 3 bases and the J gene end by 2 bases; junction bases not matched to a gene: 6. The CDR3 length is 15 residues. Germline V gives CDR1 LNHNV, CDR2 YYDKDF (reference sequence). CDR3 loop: CATSSPQGNQETQYF. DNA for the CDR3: TGTGCCACCAGCAGCCCACAGGGGAATCAAGAGACCCAGTACTTC. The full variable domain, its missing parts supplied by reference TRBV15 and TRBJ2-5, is DAMVIQNPRYQVTQFGKPVTLSCSQTLNHNVMYWYQQKSSQAPKLLFHYYDKDFNNEADTPDNFQSRRPNTSFCFLDIRSPGLGDTAMYLCATSSPQGNQETQYFGPGTRLLVL.

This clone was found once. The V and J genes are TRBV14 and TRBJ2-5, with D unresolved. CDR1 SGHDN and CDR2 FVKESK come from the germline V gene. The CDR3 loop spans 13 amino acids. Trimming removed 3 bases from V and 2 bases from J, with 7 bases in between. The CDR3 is CASSQAGQETQYF. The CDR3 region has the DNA TGTGCCAGCAGCCAGGCAGGACAAGAGACCCAGTACTTC.

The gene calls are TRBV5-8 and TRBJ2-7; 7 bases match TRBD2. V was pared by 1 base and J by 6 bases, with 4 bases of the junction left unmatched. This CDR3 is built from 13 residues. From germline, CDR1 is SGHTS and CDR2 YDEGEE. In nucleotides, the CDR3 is TGTGCCAGCAGCTTGAAGGCGGGGGTCGAGCAGTACTTC. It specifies CASSLKAGVEQYF.

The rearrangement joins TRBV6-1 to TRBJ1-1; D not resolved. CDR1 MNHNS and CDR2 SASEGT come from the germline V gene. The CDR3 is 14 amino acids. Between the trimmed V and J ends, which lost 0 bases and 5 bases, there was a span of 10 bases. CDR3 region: CASSEATRGTEAFF. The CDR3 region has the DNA TGTGCCAGCAGTGAAGCTACCAGAGGGACTGAAGCTTTCTTT.

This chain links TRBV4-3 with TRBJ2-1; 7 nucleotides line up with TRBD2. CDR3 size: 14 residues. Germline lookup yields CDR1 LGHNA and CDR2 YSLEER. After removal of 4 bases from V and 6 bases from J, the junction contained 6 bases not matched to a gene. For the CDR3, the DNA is TGCGCCAGCAGCCCCCGGACTAGGGCCAATGAGCAGTTCTTC. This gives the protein CASSPRTRANEQFF.

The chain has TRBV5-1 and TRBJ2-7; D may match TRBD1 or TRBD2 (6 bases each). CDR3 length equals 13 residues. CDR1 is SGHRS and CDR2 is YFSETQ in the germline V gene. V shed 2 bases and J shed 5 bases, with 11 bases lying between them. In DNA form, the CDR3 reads TGCGCCAGCAGCTTCAGGAGGGGGGACGAGCAGTACTTC. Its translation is CASSFRRGDEQYF.

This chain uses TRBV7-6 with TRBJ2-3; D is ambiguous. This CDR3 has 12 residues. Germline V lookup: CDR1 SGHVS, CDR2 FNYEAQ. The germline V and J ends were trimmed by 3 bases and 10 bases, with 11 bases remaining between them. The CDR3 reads CASSFLSFPQYF. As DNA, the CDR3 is TGTGCCAGCAGCTTCTTGTCCTTTCCGCAGTATTTT.

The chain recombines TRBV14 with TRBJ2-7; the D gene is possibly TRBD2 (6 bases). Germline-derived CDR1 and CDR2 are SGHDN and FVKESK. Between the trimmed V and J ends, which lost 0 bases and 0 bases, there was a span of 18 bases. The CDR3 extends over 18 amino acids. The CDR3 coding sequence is TGTGCCAGCAGCCAAGATAGGCGTAGGCGGGGTAGCTCCTACGAGCAGTACTTC. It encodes CASSQDRRRRGSSYEQYF. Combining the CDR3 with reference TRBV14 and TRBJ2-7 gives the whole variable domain EAGVTQFPSHSVIEKGQTVTLRCDPISGHDNLYWYRRVMGKEIKFLLHFVKESKQDESGMPNNRFLAERTGGTYSTLKVQPAELEDSGVYFCASSQDRRRRGSSYEQYFGPGTRLTVT.

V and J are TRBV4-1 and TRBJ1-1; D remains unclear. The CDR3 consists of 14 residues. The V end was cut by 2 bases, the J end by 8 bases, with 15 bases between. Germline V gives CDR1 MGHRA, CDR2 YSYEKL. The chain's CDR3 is CASSQILATWEAFF. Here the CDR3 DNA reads TGCGCCAGCAGCCAAATTCTCGCGACTTGGGAAGCTTTCTTT.

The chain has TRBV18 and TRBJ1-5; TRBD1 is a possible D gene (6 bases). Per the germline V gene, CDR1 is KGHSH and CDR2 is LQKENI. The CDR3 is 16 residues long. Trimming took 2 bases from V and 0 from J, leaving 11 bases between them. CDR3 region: CASSPRGGTSNQPQHF. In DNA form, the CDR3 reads TGTGCCAGCTCACCAAGGGGGGGCACTAGCAATCAGCCCCAGCATTTT.